This entry lists 2 T cell receptor beta chains sequenced from one sample in a study of identifying expanded T cells in peripheral blood. Profiled with immunoSEQ multiplex PCR; TCRdb holds only in-frame clones, not every one. The sample carries 90,000 or so clones, around 85% recorded once. The sequencing input was blood. All receptors derive from a person aged 18 to 75 in good health.

The rearrangement joins TRBV6-5 to TRBJ1-1; a possible D gene is TRBD1 (6 bases). CDR3 length equals 12 residues. The V gene lost 2 bases and the J gene lost 7 bases, with 8 bases spanning the gap. Germline lookup yields CDR1 MNHEY and CDR2 SVGAGI. CDR3 DNA: TGTGCCAGCAGTTACGGAGGGGGTGAAGCTTTCTTT. Its translation is CASSYGGGEAFF.

This rearrangement joins TRBV5-1 to TRBJ2-5; a weak D match, TRBD1 (6 bases). The CDR3 spans 14 residues. Germline V gives CDR1 SGHRS, CDR2 YFSETQ. V dropped 0 bases and J dropped 3 bases, with 9 bases sitting between them. The CDR3 DNA sequence: TGCGCCAGCAGCTTGGTCCCAGGGGAAGAGACCCAGTACTTC. Its translation: CASSLVPGEETQYF.